The next 25 T cell receptor beta chains were all read from a single sample in a study of T-cell memory formation after mild COVID-19. TCRdb reprocessed the 5' RACE reads with MiXCR, giving one entry per CDR3 protein. The sample includes approximately 230,000 distinct CDR3 sequences, over 15% of them seen just once. Specimen: PBMCs or a T cell subset sorted from them (not recorded which). Every receptor here comes from a man aged 18 to 29 who had mild COVID-19 (a few samples of this study predate the infection). Cell type and time point are not known.

A few counts support this clonotype. The V call is TRBV7-9, the J call TRBJ1-3, with D possibly being TRBD1 (5 bases). Germline-derived CDR1 and CDR2 are SEHNR and FQNEAQ (reference sequence). This CDR3 contains 14 residues. Trimming cost V 3 bases and J 6 bases, with 12 bases left between them. CDR3: CASSFGGYENTIYF. The CDR3 bases are TGTGCCAGCAGCTTCGGGGGTTATGAAAACACCATATATTTT.

This clonotype was recorded a few times. V and J are TRBV20-1 and TRBJ1-5; a possible D gene is TRBD1 (6 bases). CDR3 length equals 12 residues. V dropped 5 bases and J dropped 12 bases, with 17 bases sitting between them. The germline gives CDR1 DFQATT, CDR2 SNEGSKA (reference sequence). This CDR3 is CSASAGVRNQHF. The CDR3 bases are TGCAGTGCTTCCGCAGGGGTGAGAAACCAGCATTTT.

The chain is built from TRBV7-3 and TRBJ2-3; 7 bases agree with TRBD1. The CDR3 extends over 14 amino acids. Germline CDR1 is SGHTA and CDR2 is FQGTGA. Unmatched junction bases numbered 5, after V lost 4 bases and J lost 4 bases. The CDR3 nucleotides are TGTGCCAGCAGCTCGAACCAGGGGGCAGATACGCAGTATTTT. This codes for CASSSNQGADTQYF.

This clonotype was seen many times. The rearrangement joins TRBV11-2 to TRBJ2-1; 7 bases fit TRBD2. The length of the CDR3 is 13 residues. Germline V gene data show CDR1 as SGHAT and CDR2 as FQNNGV. With 5 bases clipped from V and 6 bases from J, the junction kept 4 bases outside the gene matches. CDR3 nucleotides: TGTGCCAGCAGCAAGGGACTACCCAATGAGCAGTTCTTC. Translating gives CASSKGLPNEQFF.

V gene TRBV18 combines with J gene TRBJ2-7; 11 nucleotides agree with TRBD1. The CDR3 is 15 residues long. V lost 6 bases and J lost 1; bases outside the gene matches: 5. Germline V gene data show CDR1 as KGHSH and CDR2 as LQKENI. The CDR3 DNA is TGTGCCAGCTCCTGGGGGACAGGGGGTTCCTACGAGCAGTACTTC. Translating it yields CASSWGTGGSYEQYF.

In its sample, this clonotype was seen a few times. The gene calls are TRBV11-2 and TRBJ2-3; D uncertain. V lost 1 base, J lost 8 bases, and 13 bases lay in between. In germline, CDR1 is SGHAT, CDR2 FQNNGV. The CDR3 loop spans 14 amino acids. The CDR3 nucleotides are TGTGCCAGCAGCTTAGGCCGGACGGGCCCTACGCAGTATTTT. This codes for CASSLGRTGPTQYF.

The V call is TRBV12-3 or TRBV12-4, the J call TRBJ2-2; D is unclear. The CDR3 loop spans 13 amino acids. The V end was cut by 7 bases, the J end by 7 bases, with 13 bases between. CDR3 in DNA: TGTGCCAGCACTAGTCGACCGGGCGGGGAGCTGTTTTTT. Translation gives CASTSRPGGELFF.

The J gene is TRBJ2-3, the V gene TRBV27, with a tentative D call TRBD1 (5 bases). Trimming pared 6 bases from V and 0 bases from J, leaving 7 bases between. Germline CDR1 and CDR2: MNHEY and SMNVEV (reference sequence). This CDR3 has 13 amino acids. The chain's CDR3 is CASRPGSTDTQYF. The CDR3 coding sequence is TGTGCCAGCAGGCCAGGGAGCACAGATACGCAGTATTTT.

The chain carries TRBV6-2 or TRBV6-3 and TRBJ1-2, with D unclear. The V end was cut by 7 bases, the J end by 4 bases, with 13 bases between. Germline assignment: CDR1 MNHEY and CDR2 SVGEGT. This CDR3 is 13 amino acids long. The CDR3 protein is CASNADGLYGYTF. The CDR3 nucleotides are TGTGCCAGCAACGCCGACGGCCTCTATGGCTACACCTTC.

The rearrangement joins TRBV7-2 to TRBJ2-2, with a weak D call TRBD2 (6 bases). The CDR3 has 16 amino acids. CDR1 is SGHTA, CDR2 FQGNSA, per germline. V lost 5 bases and J 0 bases, leaving 13 bases between the germline ends. The CDR3 coding sequence is TGTGCCAGCAGCCTACGGGGGATAACGAACACCGGGGAGCTGTTTTTT. Translation: CASSLRGITNTGELFF.

The CDR3 DNA is TGTGCCAGCAGCTTCGGACAGGGGGCTAACTATGGCTACACCTTC. Protein product: CASSFGQGANYGYTF. J is TRBJ1-2 and V is TRBV7-2; 10 bases line up with TRBD1. This CDR3 region has 15 residues. Trimming took 3 bases from V and 0 from J; bases not matched to a gene: 1. Germline values: CDR1 SGHTA, CDR2 FQGNSA.

In DNA form, the CDR3 reads TGCAGTGCTAGAAAGTTGTGGGCAGGAGTTCGGAATGAGCAGTTCTTC. It translates to CSARKLWAGVRNEQFF. This chain uses TRBV20-1 with TRBJ2-1; no clear D gene. Trimming pared 2 bases from V and 7 bases from J, leaving 21 bases between. Germline V gene sequence: CDR1 DFQATT, CDR2 SNEGSKA (reference sequence). The CDR3 has 16 amino acids.

The rearrangement links TRBV3-1 to TRBJ1-3; D might be TRBD1 (5 bases). This CDR3 is built from 14 residues. From germline, CDR1 is LGHDT and CDR2 YNNKEL (reference sequence). V was clipped by 2 bases and J by 7 bases, with 12 bases between them. CDR3 DNA sequence: TGTGCCAGCAGCCAAAGCAGGGAAGGGAACACCATATATTTT. This codes for CASSQSREGNTIYF.

This clonotype was counted between two and nine times. The V call is TRBV10-3, the J call TRBJ2-5; D is possibly TRBD1 or TRBD2 (5 bases each). The CDR3 sequence is 15 residues long. V lost 6 bases and J lost 5, with 19 bases in between. Germline CDR1 reads ENHRY; CDR2 reads SYGVKD. The CDR3 sequence: CAISGDTRAEETQYF. In DNA, the CDR3 is TGTGCCATCAGCGGGGATACCAGGGCAGAGGAGACCCAGTACTTC.

In this sample, this clonotype turned up many times. The rearrangement uses TRBV7-2 and TRBJ1-3, with unresolved D. The ends were cut back, 1 base at V and 4 bases at J, with 11 bases in the middle. From germline, CDR1 is SGHTA and CDR2 FQGNSA. This CDR3 has 15 amino acids. CDR3 sequence reads: CASSLERVGGNTIYF. In nucleotides, the CDR3 is TGTGCCAGCAGCTTAGAAAGGGTGGGAGGAAACACCATATATTTT. Complete variable domain (other parts from reference TRBV7-2 and TRBJ1-3): GAGVSQSPSNKVTEKGKDVELRCDPISGHTALYWYRQSLGQGLEFLIYFQGNSAPDKSGLPSDRFSAERTGGSVSTLTIQRTQQEDSAVYLCASSLERVGGNTIYFGEGSWLTVV.

The chain recombines TRBV5-1 with TRBJ1-1, with D perhaps TRBD1 (5 bases). Germline V gives CDR1 SGHRS, CDR2 YFSETQ. The CDR3 length is 15 residues. With 1 base removed from V and 1 base from J, the gap between germline ends came to 11 bases. CDR3 region: CASSLLGVPNTEAFF. CDR3 nucleotides: TGCGCCAGCAGCTTGTTAGGGGTACCGAACACTGAAGCTTTCTTT.

Ten or more counts support this clonotype. The genes are TRBV20-1 and TRBJ1-5, with D maybe TRBD1 (6 bases). Germline assignment: CDR1 DFQATT and CDR2 SNEGSKA (reference sequence). V was cut by 3 bases and J by 9 bases, with 12 bases left in between. The CDR3 has 12 amino acids. This chain's CDR3 is CSASGGVAPQHF. For the CDR3, the DNA is TGCAGTGCTAGCGGGGGCGTCGCGCCCCAGCATTTT.

This clonotype was seen repeatedly, ten times or more. V gene TRBV20-1 combines with J gene TRBJ2-1; the match to TRBD2 covers 9 bases. This CDR3 spans 15 amino acids. Unmatched junction bases numbered 7, after V lost 3 bases and J lost 4 bases. CDR1 and CDR2 (germline): DFQATT, SNEGSKA (reference sequence). CDR3 in amino acids: CSASRLAGRYNEQFF. CDR3 DNA: TGCAGTGCTAGTCGGCTAGCGGGGAGGTACAATGAGCAGTTCTTC.

The sample holds a few counts of this clonotype. The chain is built from TRBV7-2 and TRBJ1-2, with 7 bases lining up with TRBD1. Germline CDR1 and CDR2: SGHTA and FQGNSA. J lost 7 bases, V lost 6 bases, and 2 bases had no gene match. The CDR3 spans 11 residues. Here the CDR3 reads CASSSGGGYTF. The CDR3 region has the DNA TGTGCCAGCAGTTCAGGGGGTGGCTACACCTTC.

This clonotype was seen a few times. The chain links TRBV4-2 to TRBJ2-3; TRBD2 matches 10 bases. The CDR3 length is 17 residues. The germline CDR1 and CDR2 sequences are LGHNA and YNFKEQ. V trimming: 4 bases; J trimming: 6 bases; junction bases outside the gene matches: 13. Here the CDR3 DNA reads TGTGCCAGCAGCCCCCAGCGAAGCGGGGGGGGACCTGATACGCAGTATTTT. As protein: CASSPQRSGGGPDTQYF.

The chain is built from TRBV11-1 and TRBJ2-1, with 10 bases lining up with TRBD2. Looked up from germline, CDR1 is SGHAT and CDR2 is FQDESV (reference sequence). V lost 7 bases, J lost 7 bases, and 19 bases stayed unmatched. The CDR3 loop spans 18 amino acids. The CDR3 nucleotides are TGTGCCAGCAACCCCGGCCAGCGGGGGGGCCATTTCCGAAATGAGCAGTTCTTC. It is translated as CASNPGQRGGHFRNEQFF.

This clonotype was seen a few times. The chain has TRBV12-3 or TRBV12-4 and TRBJ1-1; a possible D gene is TRBD1 (6 bases). The germline V and J ends were trimmed by 8 bases and 6 bases, with 16 bases remaining between them. The length of the CDR3 is 13 residues. The CDR3 coding sequence is TGTGCCAGCGCCCTTGGGGGGGCGGCTGAAGCTTTCTTT. This codes for CASALGGAAEAFF.

The V gene is TRBV7-9, the J gene TRBJ2-5; 9 nucleotides line up with TRBD2. This CDR3 is built from 17 residues. J lost 4 bases, V lost 1 base, and 10 bases had no gene match. Germline lookup yields CDR1 SEHNR and CDR2 FQNEAQ (reference sequence). The CDR3 DNA reads TGTGCCAGCAGCTTAGATCGCGCGGGGGGGCGGAGAGAGACCCAGTACTTC. Translating gives CASSLDRAGGRRETQYF.

The chain carries TRBV9 and TRBJ1-2, with 10 bases that match TRBD1. CDR3 length equals 14 residues. CDR1 is SGDLS and CDR2 is YYNGEE in the germline V gene. After removal of 3 bases from V and 7 bases from J, the junction contained 6 bases not matched to a gene. CDR3 residues: CASSARQGASGYTF. CDR3 nucleotide sequence: TGTGCCAGCAGCGCGAGACAGGGGGCCAGTGGCTACACCTTC.

This clonotype was seen a handful of times. The chain links TRBV6-5 to TRBJ1-3; D unclear. The length of the CDR3 is 15 residues. Trimming stripped 2 bases from V and 0 bases from J, with 8 bases between. Germline loops: CDR1 MNHEY, CDR2 SVGAGI. The CDR3 sequence: CASSYKGDSGNTIYF. The CDR3 coding sequence is TGTGCCAGCAGTTACAAAGGCGACTCTGGAAACACCATATATTTT.